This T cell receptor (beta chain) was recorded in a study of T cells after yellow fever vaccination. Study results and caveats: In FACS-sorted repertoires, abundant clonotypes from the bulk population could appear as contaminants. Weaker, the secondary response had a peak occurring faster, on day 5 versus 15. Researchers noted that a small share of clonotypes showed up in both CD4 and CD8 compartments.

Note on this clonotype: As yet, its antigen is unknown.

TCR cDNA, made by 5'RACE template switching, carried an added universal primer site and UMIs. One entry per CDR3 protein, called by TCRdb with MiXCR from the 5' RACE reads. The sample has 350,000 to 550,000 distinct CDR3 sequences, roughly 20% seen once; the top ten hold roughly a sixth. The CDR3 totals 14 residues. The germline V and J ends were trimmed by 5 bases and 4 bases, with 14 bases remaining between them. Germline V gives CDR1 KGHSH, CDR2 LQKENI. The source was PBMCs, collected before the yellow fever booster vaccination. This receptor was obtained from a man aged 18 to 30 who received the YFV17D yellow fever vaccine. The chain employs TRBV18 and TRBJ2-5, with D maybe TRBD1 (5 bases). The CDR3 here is CASSASQGRETQYF. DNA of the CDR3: TGTGCCAGCTCAGCGTCTCAGGGTCGAGAGACCCAGTACTTC.